This entry lists 17 T cell receptor beta chains sequenced from one sample in a study of blood T cell repertoires in COVID-19. The data were produced by immunoSEQ multiplex PCR, yet TCRdb's version contains in-frame clones alone and is incomplete. In the table there are roughly 160,000 clones, around 90% of which are singletons. Sequenced input: peripheral blood. The receptors were sampled from a man aged 45-65 years who had recovered from COVID-19.

V is TRBV11-2 and J is TRBJ2-1; D ambiguous. CDR1 is SGHAT, CDR2 FQNNGV, per germline. The CDR3 sequence is 12 residues long. V was shortened by 5 bases and J by 5 bases, with 7 bases between the two germline ends. CDR3 loop: CASSQTDNEQFF. As DNA, the CDR3 is TGTGCCAGCAGCCAAACTGACAATGAGCAGTTCTTC.

The chain has TRBV7-6 and TRBJ1-4, with 10 bases aligning to TRBD1. Germline V gene lookup returns CDR1 SGHVS and CDR2 FNYEAQ. The CDR3 is 15 residues long. The V and J ends lost 1 base and 6 bases, in that order; junction bases with no gene match: 2. CDR3 sequence reads: CASSLVGQGYEKLFF. CDR3 sequence (DNA): TGTGCCAGCAGCTTAGTGGGACAGGGGTATGAAAAACTGTTTTTT.

The V call is TRBV4-3, the J call TRBJ2-5; a possible D gene is TRBD1 (5 bases). V was trimmed by 3 bases and J by 3 bases, leaving 14 bases between them. CDR1 and CDR2 from the germline V gene are LGHNA and YSLEER. The CDR3 runs to 15 residues. CDR3 coding DNA: TGCGCCAGCAGCCAGTTGGTTGGGGCAGAAGAGACCCAGTACTTC. Protein: CASSQLVGAEETQYF.

V and J are TRBV7-2 and TRBJ1-2; a possible D gene is TRBD1 (6 bases). V shed 3 bases and J shed 5 bases, with 13 bases lying between them. CDR3 length equals 14 residues. Germline V gene data show CDR1 as SGHTA and CDR2 as FQGNSA. The CDR3 DNA follows: TGTGCCAGCAGCTTCCGACAGGTGGGGTATGGCTACACCTTC. Residues: CASSFRQVGYGYTF.

V is TRBV18 and J is TRBJ2-7; 7 nucleotides align to TRBD2. The ends lost 2 bases at V and 6 bases at J; junction bases unmatched: 7. Germline lookup yields CDR1 KGHSH and CDR2 LQKENI. This CDR3 spans 14 amino acids. CDR3 bases: TGTGCCAGCTCACCAATCCGGGAGGAGGGCGAGCAGTACTTC. Amino acid sequence: CASSPIREEGEQYF.

This chain links TRBV15 with TRBJ2-7; 9 nucleotides match TRBD1. The ends lost 5 bases at V and 5 bases at J; junction bases unmatched: 10. Per the germline V gene, CDR1 is LNHNV and CDR2 is YYDKDF (reference sequence). This CDR3 is built from 15 residues. The CDR3 spells CATSGNRGRVHEQYF. CDR3 sequence (DNA): TGTGCCACCAGCGGTAACAGGGGGCGAGTCCACGAGCAGTACTTC. The variable domain in full, with the rest retrieved from reference TRBV15 and TRBJ2-7, is DAMVIQNPRYQVTQFGKPVTLSCSQTLNHNVMYWYQQKSSQAPKLLFHYYDKDFNNEADTPDNFQSRRPNTSFCFLDIRSPGLGDTAMYLCATSGNRGRVHEQYFGPGTRLTVT.

The rearrangement uses TRBV9 and TRBJ2-1; 8 bases are a match to TRBD2. With V trimmed by 5 bases and J by 8 bases, 15 bases remained unmatched. This CDR3 contains 16 residues. Germline assignment: CDR1 SGDLS and CDR2 YYNGEE. As DNA, the CDR3 is TGTGCCAGCAGTGAAAGACCAATGCGGGAGGTCCATGAGCAGTTCTTC. Amino acids: CASSERPMREVHEQFF. Combining the CDR3 with reference TRBV9 and TRBJ2-1 gives the whole variable domain DSGVTQTPKHLITATGQRVTLRCSPRSGDLSVYWYQQSLDQGLQFLIQYYNGEERAKGNILERFSAQQFPDLHSELNLSSLELGDSALYFCASSERPMREVHEQFFGPGTRLTVL.

Only one count was recorded for this clone. This same CDR3 is encoded by further DNA sequences in the sample. V is TRBV24-1 and J is TRBJ1-1; 10 nucleotides align to TRBD1. V was pared by 3 bases and J by 1 base, with 1 base of the junction left unmatched. Germline V gives CDR1 KGHDR, CDR2 SFDVKD. This CDR3 is 15 amino acids long. CDR3 residues: CATSDRTGGNTEAFF. The CDR3 DNA sequence: TGTGCCACCAGTGATCGGACAGGGGGGAACACTGAAGCTTTCTTT.

The chain employs TRBV5-5 and TRBJ2-7, with TRBD1 matching 7 bases. The CDR3 has 13 residues. V shed 7 bases and J 1 base; nucleotides not matched to a gene: 5. The germline V gene encodes CDR1 SGHKS and CDR2 YYEKEE (reference sequence). CDR3 bases: TGTGCCAGCGGCAACAGGGGTTCCTACGAGCAGTACTTC. Its protein product is CASGNRGSYEQYF. Full variable domain (missing parts from reference TRBV5-5 and TRBJ2-7): DAGVTQSPTHLIKTRGQQVTLRCSPISGHKSVSWYQQVLGQGPQFIFQYYEKEERGRGNFPDRFSARQFPNYSSELNVNALLLGDSALYLCASGNRGSYEQYFGPGTRLTVT.

The chain carries TRBV24-1 and TRBJ2-3; D unclear. Germline-derived CDR1 and CDR2 are KGHDR and SFDVKD. The CDR3 length is 13 residues. The ends were cut back, 7 bases at V and 0 bases at J, with 7 bases in the middle. The CDR3 region is CATRSSSTDTQYF. CDR3 nucleotides: TGTGCCACCAGGAGTTCTAGCACAGATACGCAGTATTTT.

The chain recombines TRBV5-5 with TRBJ2-7; the D gene is possibly TRBD1 (5 bases). CDR1 is SGHKS and CDR2 is YYEKEE in the germline V gene (reference sequence). The CDR3 is 14 residues long. V shed 2 bases and J shed 1 base, with 10 bases lying between them. In nucleotides, the CDR3 is TGTGCCAGCAGCTTTGACAGTGGATCCTACGAGCAGTACTTC. It encodes CASSFDSGSYEQYF.

The chain carries TRBV21-1 and TRBJ2-7; whether TRBD2, the table's D call, matches the DNA was not checked. TRBV21-1 is deemed a pseudogene. The CDR3 has 15 amino acids. The CDR3 is CASSLGRALPHEQYF. CDR3 nucleotides: TGTGCCAGCAGCTTAGGGAGGGCGCTTCCCCACGAGCAGTACTTC.

This chain joins TRBV25-1 and TRBJ2-3; 8 bases agree with TRBD2. The CDR3 covers 17 residues. V lost 4 bases, J lost 4 bases, and 13 bases stayed unmatched. CDR1 is MGHDK, CDR2 SYGVNS, per germline. The CDR3 nucleotides are TGTGCCAGCAGTGCGACGTGGACTAGCTCAGGCGCAGATACGCAGTATTTT. Protein product: CASSATWTSSGADTQYF.

This clone was picked up one time. The rearrangement links TRBV2 to TRBJ1-4, with D maybe TRBD1 (5 bases). The V gene lost 6 bases and the J gene lost 3 bases, with 8 bases spanning the gap. Germline V gene data show CDR1 as SNHLY and CDR2 as FYNNEI. The CDR3 has 13 residues. CDR3 coding DNA: TGTGCCAGCAGGGGGGGGGCTAATGAAAAACTGTTTTTT. Amino acids: CASRGGANEKLFF.

V and J are TRBV21-1 and TRBJ1-5. TRBV21-1 is annotated as a pseudogene. The CDR3 spans 17 residues. As DNA, the CDR3 is TGTGCCAGCAGCAGCTCTAGGGGGGGATACAGCAATCAGCCCCAGCATTTT. It yields the protein CASSSSRGGYSNQPQHF.

The chain has TRBV4-3 and TRBJ1-1; TRBD1 agrees at 8 bases. After removal of 0 bases from V and 7 bases from J, the junction contained 4 bases not matched to a gene. The CDR3 length is 14 residues. Germline V gene sequence: CDR1 LGHNA, CDR2 YSLEER. CDR3 region: CASSQDRTGLEAFF. CDR3 sequence (DNA): TGCGCCAGCAGCCAAGATAGGACAGGGCTTGAAGCTTTCTTT.

This clone appeared a single time. This chain links TRBV9 with TRBJ1-3, with 8 bases lining up with TRBD1. The CDR3 runs 18 residues. After removal of 4 bases from V and 3 bases from J, the junction contained 15 bases not matched to a gene. Germline CDR1 is SGDLS and CDR2 is YYNGEE. The CDR3 loop reads CASSPRVAGGAGGNTIYF. The CDR3 bases are TGTGCCAGCAGCCCCCGGGTCGCAGGGGGCGCGGGTGGAAACACCATATATTTT.